A selection of T cell receptor beta chains follows, all from one sample in a study of tumor-infiltrating lymphocytes in primary liver carcinoma. One entry per CDR3 protein results from TCRdb running MiXCR on the multiplex PCR reads. Among approximately 330,000 distinct CDR3 sequences listed, 65% were seen once. Material: peripheral blood. The receptors originated from a man between 40 and 49 years old with primary liver carcinoma and hepatitis B virus infection. Each CDR3 is given with its conserved first and last residue. A D gene is named only where the DNA matches it firmly. Clone size is not always given. Where it is, it says once, few, many or a class for expanded clones.

clone size	D gene	V gene	J gene	CDR3 length	CDR3 protein	CDR3 DNA
-	TRBD1	TRBV30	TRBJ2-7	14	CAWRRTGGRYEQYF	TGTGCCTGGAGACGGACAGGGGGCAGGTACGAGCAGTACTTC
-	-	TRBV6-5	TRBJ2-2	13	CAISYSAQRSLFF	TGTGCCATCAGTTACTCGGCCCAGCGTTCGCTGTTTTTT
-	-	TRBV7-9	TRBJ2-7	12	CGSSLGSYEQYF	TGTGGCAGCAGCTTAGGCTCATACGAGCAGTACTTC
-	-	TRBV11-2	TRBJ2-3	15	CASSLERRGTDTQYF	TGTGCCAGCAGCTTAGAGCGCCGGGGGACAGATACGCAGTATTTC
once	-	TRBV4-3	TRBJ2-1	19	CASSQERVAWGGFGNEQFF	TGCGCCAGCAGCCAAGAAAGGGTGGCATGGGGCGGCTTTGGGAATGAGCAGTTCTTC
-	TRBD1	TRBV6-1	TRBJ1-2	14	CAIAGQPLLYGYTF	TGTGCCATCGCGGGACAGCCACTCCTCTATGGCTACACCTTC
-	-	TRBV11-3	TRBJ2-7	16	CASSRSLSRPPYEQYF	TGTGCCAGCAGCCGATCACTATCCAGGCCACCCTACGAGCAGTACTTC
few	TRBD2	TRBV30	TRBJ2-3	12	CAWSLPGGAQYF	TGTGCCTGGAGTCTGCCGGGGGGTGCGCAGTATTTT
-	-	TRBV11-2	TRBJ1-2	14	CVSSLSQGNYGNTF	TGTGTCAGCAGCTTATCGCAGGGGAACTATGGCAACACCTTC
-	TRBD2	TRBV12-3/TRBV12-4	TRBJ2-2	15	CASSRPGTSSGELFF	TGTGCCAGCAGTCGCCCCGGGACTAGTTCCGGGGAGCTGTTTTTT
few	-	TRBV5-4	TRBJ1-4	13	CASSFDSGRILFF	TGTGCCAGCAGCTTCGACTCGGGTAGAATCCTGTTTTTT
-	TRBD2	TRBV5-1	TRBJ2-7	17	CASSLLGASGSVDEHYF	TGCGCCAGCAGCTTGCTGGGCGCTAGCGGGAGTGTCGACGAGCACTACTTC
few	-	TRBV6-1	TRBJ2-7	14	CASSEERTVYEQYF	TGTGCCAGCAGTGAAGAACGGACAGTCTACGAGCAGTACTTC
many	-	TRBV4-2	TRBJ2-4	19	CASSPLESGYSLAKNIQYF	TGTGCCAGCAGCCCCCTAGAAAGCGGTTACAGTCTAGCCAAAAACATTCAGTACTTC
-	-	TRBV11-2	TRBJ2-3	15	CANSLGSGSTDTQYF	TGCGCCAACAGCTTAGGGAGCGGGAGCACAGATACGCAGTATTTT
-	-	TRBV12-3/TRBV12-4	TRBJ1-1	15	CASGSGGGRDTEAFF	TGTGCCAGCGGATCTGGGGGGGGCAGAGACACTGAAGCTTTCTTT
many	-	TRBV11-2	TRBJ1-1	15	CASSLGPAPGTEAFF	TGTGCCAGCAGCTTAGGCCCAGCGCCTGGGACTGAAGCTTTCTTT
-	TRBD1	TRBV11-2	TRBJ2-7	17	CASSPRTGAGSSYEQYF	TGTGCCAGCAGCCCAAGGACAGGGGCCGGGAGCTCCTACGAGCAGTACTTC
-	-	TRBV11-2	TRBJ2-7	13	CASSLGGANEQYF	TGTGCCAGCAGCCTCGGAGGGGCTAACGAGCAGTATTTC
many	-	TRBV5-1	TRBJ2-7	15	CASSTGTLGSYEQYF	TGCGCCAGCAGCACCGGGACGCTTGGCTCATACGAGCAGTACTTC
-	-	TRBV30	TRBJ1-2	12	CAWSVTVYGYTF	TGTGCCTGGAGTGTAACAGTCTATGGCTACACCTTC
-	TRBD2	TRBV11-2	TRBJ2-2	15	CASSLVLADSGELFF	TGTGCCAGCAGCCTCGTACTAGCGGACAGCGGGGAGCTGTTTTTT
-	TRBD2	TRBV12-3/TRBV12-4	TRBJ2-3	15	CASNRREANTDTQYF	TGTGCCAGCAATCGCCGGGAGGCTAACACAGATACGCAGTATTTT
-	TRBD2	TRBV6-1	TRBJ2-1	12	CASSVGGGEQFF	TGTGCCAGCAGTGTCGGGGGGGGGGAGCAGTTCTTC
-	TRBD1	TRBV6-1	TRBJ1-1	16	CASRPRAQGAGTEAFF	TGTGCCAGCAGACCTCGAGCACAGGGGGCGGGCACTGAAGCTTTCTTT
once	-	TRBV30	TRBJ2-6	15	CTRTKRGTGANVLTF	TGTACCCGGACGAAGAGGGGCACTGGGGCCAACGTCCTGACTTTC
-	-	TRBV11-2	TRBJ2-3	13	CVTSSRSKDTQYF	TGTGTCACAAGTTCACGGAGCAAAGATACGCAGTATTTT